This record concerns one T cell receptor (beta chain) sequence. Its antigen is undetermined. The split of CD4+ cells yielded CD45RA+ naive and CD45RA-negative memory subsets. The sample is drawn from a study of shared clonotypes between healthy human individuals. Here immunoSEQ multiplex PCR was the method, and the copy in TCRdb shows in-frame clones only, minus some. The data show about 2.4 million clones, over 85% seen once. The germline V and J ends were trimmed by 0 bases and 4 bases, with 10 bases remaining between them. The CDR3 is made up of 14 amino acids. CDR1 is SGHRS, CDR2 YFSETQ, per germline. General study findings and limits: Generally, estimated richness proved larger in naive subsets than it did in memory subsets.

The chain couples TRBV5-1 to TRBJ1-1; D uncertain. Sequenced sample: naive CD4+ T cells from PBMCs. The subset here: CD45RA+ positively selected. The sequence was collected from a man between 18 and 35 years old in good health. Some clones in this sample may be carry-over from other donors' samples. The CDR3 coding sequence is TGCGCCAGCAGCTTGGAATGGGGAATCACTGAAGCTTTCTTT. It encodes CASSLEWGITEAFF.